What follows are 23 T cell receptor beta chains derived from one specimen sequenced in a study of CD8+ T cells in alopecia areata. Once RNA had been extracted, it was reverse transcribed into cDNA to act as the sequencing template. Clones were read by immunoSEQ multiplex PCR, and TCRdb kept only the in-frame ones, dropping some. The data show fewer than 200,000 clones, around 60% seen once. The material sequenced was CD4+ T cells sorted from blood, taken at week 0. Receptors originate from a human donor with alopecia areata.

A note on this clone: The sample contains more than one DNA sequence encoding this CDR3. The chain carries TRBV29-1 and TRBJ1-1; D gene ambiguous. The CDR3 is 13 residues long. Germline CDR1 SQVTM, CDR2 ANQGSEA. The V end was cut by 4 bases, the J end by 0 bases, with 9 bases between. The CDR3 here is CSVAGVMNTEAFF. CDR3 bases: TGCAGCGTTGCTGGGGTCATGAACACTGAAGCTTTCTTT.

V and J are TRBV23-1 and TRBJ1-1; D ambiguous. TRBV23-1 is an ORF; its function is uncertain. Trimming shortened V by 8 bases and J by 5 bases, and 15 bases separated the two germline ends. This CDR3 region has 13 residues. The CDR3 nucleotides are TGCGCCAGCGTCACGGCGGCCAGGACTGAAGCTTTCTTT. Translated, it gives CASVTAARTEAFF.

This clone was recorded only once. This chain joins TRBV25-1 and TRBJ2-6; D possibly uses TRBD1 or TRBD2 (5 bases each). The V gene lost 5 bases and the J gene lost 4 bases, with 9 bases spanning the gap. The germline V gene encodes CDR1 MGHDK and CDR2 SYGVNS. The CDR3 extends over 14 amino acids. In nucleotides, the CDR3 is TGTGCCAGCAGTTTCGGGGACGGGGCCAACGTCCTGACTTTC. This gives the protein CASSFGDGANVLTF.

As DNA, the CDR3 is TGTGCCAGCAGCCGTAGGGGGGGGGCCGTCTCCTACAATGAGCAGTTCTTC. Protein: CASSRRGGAVSYNEQFF. This rearrangement joins TRBV11-2 to TRBJ2-1; D possibly corresponds to TRBD2 (7 bases). Germline CDR1 SGHAT, CDR2 FQNNGV. Trimming cost V 5 bases and J 0 bases, with 17 bases left between them. The CDR3 length is 17 residues.

The chain employs TRBV21-1 and TRBJ1-2; the listed D gene, TRBD1, was not tested against the DNA. TRBV21-1 has pseudogene status. The CDR3 length is 14 residues. Here the CDR3 reads CASPAGSMTYGYTF. The CDR3 DNA sequence: TGTGCCAGCCCCGCAGGGTCCATGACCTATGGCTACACCTTC.

The chain combines TRBV2 with TRBJ1-2, with D hard to call. Germline CDR1 and CDR2: SNHLY and FYNNEI. Trimming took off 5 bases at V and 5 bases at J, with 9 bases between the two ends. CDR3 length: 12 amino acids. CDR3 loop: CASSLRRYGYTF. The CDR3 DNA sequence: TGTGCCAGCAGTTTACGTCGGTATGGCTACACCTTC.

This clone was seen a handful of times. V and J are TRBV5-6 and TRBJ2-1; 13 bases line up with TRBD2. With V trimmed by 1 base and J by 3 bases, 7 bases remained unmatched. CDR3 length equals 18 residues. CDR1 and CDR2 from the germline V gene are SGHDT and YYEEEE. This chain's CDR3 is CASSLTSGGAGSYNEQFF. In nucleotides, the CDR3 is TGTGCCAGCAGCTTGACTAGCGGGGGGGCCGGAAGCTACAATGAGCAGTTCTTC.

A few counts support this clone. This sequence joins TRBV5-1 and TRBJ2-7; 7 positions match TRBD1. V was pared by 4 bases and J by 4 bases, with 5 bases of the junction left unmatched. The CDR3 spans 13 residues. Per germline, CDR1 SGHRS and CDR2 YFSETQ. Here the CDR3 reads CASSPGQLYEQYF. CDR3 DNA sequence: TGCGCCAGCAGCCCGGGACAGTTATACGAGCAGTACTTC.

V gene TRBV2 combines with J gene TRBJ2-7, with 13 nucleotides matching TRBD2. Germline assignment: CDR1 SNHLY and CDR2 FYNNEI. This CDR3 is 14 amino acids long. V shed 6 bases, J shed 12 bases, and the junction held 11 bases outside the gene matches. CDR3 loop: CASRDRTSGGTTYF. The CDR3 nucleotides read TGTGCCAGCAGGGACAGGACTAGCGGGGGCACTACGTACTTC.

The chain is built from TRBV27 and TRBJ2-6; D unresolved. With 7 bases removed from V and 3 bases from J, the gap between germline ends came to 13 bases. The CDR3 has 15 residues. Germline CDR1 reads MNHEY; CDR2 reads SMNVEV (reference sequence). CDR3 residues: CASTTWGVGANVLTF. The CDR3 coding sequence is TGTGCCAGCACCACGTGGGGTGTTGGGGCCAACGTCCTGACTTTC. Full variable domain (remainder filled in from reference TRBV27 and TRBJ2-6): EAQVTQNPRYLITVTGKKLTVTCSQNMNHEYMSWYRQDPGLGLRQIYYSMNVEVTDKGDVPEGYKVSRKEKRNFPLILESPSPNQTSLYFCASTTWGVGANVLTFGAGSRLTVL.

This chain links TRBV29-1 with TRBJ2-2; D uncertain. CDR1 and CDR2 (germline): SQVTM, ANQGSEA. The CDR3 loop spans 11 amino acids. Trimming stripped 7 bases from V and 5 bases from J, with 8 bases between. In nucleotides, the CDR3 is TGCAGCGCTGGTCGGACCGGGGAGCTGTTTTTT. This gives the protein CSAGRTGELFF.

The chain joins TRBV2 to TRBJ1-6, with D unresolved. Germline lookup yields CDR1 SNHLY and CDR2 FYNNEI. The CDR3 extends over 12 amino acids. Trimming shortened V by 6 bases and J by 7 bases, and 7 bases separated the two germline ends. The CDR3, as DNA: TGTGCCAGCAGGGGGATCAATTCACCCCTCCACTTT. This encodes CASRGINSPLHF. Full variable domain (remainder filled in from reference TRBV2 and TRBJ1-6): EPEVTQTPSHQVTQMGQEVILRCVPISNHLYFYWYRQILGQKVEFLVSFYNNEISEKSEIFDDQFSVERPDGSNFTLKIRSTKLEDSAMYFCASRGINSPLHFGNGTRLTVT.

This rearrangement joins TRBV4-1 to TRBJ1-2; D ambiguous. CDR3 length: 18 residues. Trimming left V 0 bases short and J 2 bases short, with 19 bases between. Germline CDR1 MGHRA, CDR2 YSYEKL. For the CDR3, the DNA is TGCGCCAGCAGCCAAGATAAGGGAGCAAGGAGCAGGAACTATGGCTACACCTTC. Translating gives CASSQDKGARSRNYGYTF.

V is TRBV7-9 and J is TRBJ1-1, with D unresolved. V was pared by 3 bases and J by 1 base, with 9 bases between. The CDR3 has 14 amino acids. The germline V gene encodes CDR1 SEHNR and CDR2 FQNEAQ (reference sequence). CDR3 nucleotide sequence: TGTGCCAGCAGCTTGGACGTGACGAACACTGAAGCTTTCTTT. Encoded protein: CASSLDVTNTEAFF.

This clone was counted once. This chain links TRBV6-5 with TRBJ2-7; D unclear. The CDR3 has 14 amino acids. Trimming removed 9 bases at V and 0 bases at J, with 15 bases between. In germline, CDR1 is MNHEY, CDR2 SVGAGI. CDR3 sequence reads: CASSVFGTSYEQYF. The CDR3 DNA reads TGTGCCAGTTCTGTTTTCGGCACCTCCTACGAGCAGTACTTC.

This clone was found once. The J gene is TRBJ1-5, the V gene TRBV7-9; maybe TRBD1 (5 bases). In germline, CDR1 is SEHNR, CDR2 FQNEAQ (reference sequence). The CDR3 is 15 residues long. V lost 1 base, J lost 7 bases, and 14 bases lay in between. The chain's CDR3 is CASSLGPGLGQPQHF. The CDR3 nucleotides read TGTGCCAGCAGCTTAGGGCCAGGGCTCGGGCAGCCCCAGCATTTT.

The J gene is TRBJ1-5, the V gene TRBV7-2; 9 nucleotides agree with TRBD1. With 4 bases clipped from V and 9 bases from J, the junction kept 4 bases outside the gene matches. The CDR3 loop spans 13 amino acids. CDR1 is SGHTA and CDR2 is FQGNSA in the germline V gene. The CDR3 DNA reads TGTGCCAGCAGCTCGGGACAGGGCTTGCCCCAGCATTTT. It encodes CASSSGQGLPQHF.

This clone was detected a few times. The J gene is TRBJ1-2, the V gene TRBV5-1, with D hard to call. V shed 4 bases and J shed 3 bases, with 10 bases lying between them. The length of the CDR3 is 13 residues. From germline, CDR1 is SGHRS and CDR2 YFSETQ. This CDR3 reads CASSPATDYGYTF. CDR3 in DNA: TGCGCCAGCAGCCCCGCTACGGACTATGGCTACACCTTC.

This chain connects TRBV2 to TRBJ2-6, with D maybe TRBD1 (5 bases). The CDR3 consists of 15 residues. Germline V gives CDR1 SNHLY, CDR2 FYNNEI. V lost 6 bases and J lost 3, with 12 bases in between. In DNA form, the CDR3 reads TGTGCCAGCAGCCCCAGGGATTTTGGGGCCAACGTCCTGACTTTC. This translates into CASSPRDFGANVLTF.

This rearrangement joins TRBV14 to TRBJ2-1, with TRBD1 identical over 8 bases. CDR3 length: 15 amino acids. The V segment lost 5 bases and the J segment 2 bases; nucleotides outside the gene matches: 5. CDR1 and CDR2 from the germline V gene are SGHDN and FVKESK. The CDR3 DNA is TGTGCCAGCAGCGCCCGGACAGGGACCTACAATGAGCAGTTCTTC. Its translation is CASSARTGTYNEQFF.

This clone appeared a single time. V gene TRBV29-1 combines with J gene TRBJ2-1, with D perhaps TRBD2 (6 bases). The germline gives CDR1 SQVTM, CDR2 ANQGSEA. V was cut by 5 bases and J by 10 bases, with 9 bases left in between. CDR3 length equals 10 residues. The CDR3 reads CSVFREEQFF. The DNA of the CDR3 is TGCAGCGTTTTTCGGGAGGAGCAGTTCTTC.

The rearrangement links TRBV29-1 to TRBJ2-2; TRBD1 matches 8 bases. Germline V lookup: CDR1 SQVTM, CDR2 ANQGSEA. This CDR3 comprises 13 residues. The V segment lost 7 bases and the J segment 5 bases; nucleotides outside the gene matches: 6. The CDR3 loop is CSGRQGMTGELFF. The CDR3 DNA sequence: TGCAGCGGCAGACAGGGGATGACCGGGGAGCTGTTTTTT.

The chain recombines TRBV7-2 with TRBJ2-2, with 8 bases matching TRBD2. CDR1 and CDR2 (germline): SGHTA, FQGNSA. The V gene end was trimmed by 5 bases and the J gene end by 2 bases; junction bases not matched to a gene: 10. CDR3 size: 17 residues. The CDR3 is CASSPRRGGGNTGELFF. CDR3 bases: TGTGCCAGCAGCCCCCGCCGGGGGGGCGGTAACACCGGGGAGCTGTTTTTT.